Sequencing of this TCR beta chain was carried out in a study of OX40 agonist ivuxolimab in advanced cancers. Study in general: Three individuals attained partial responses, comprising one hepatocellular carcinoma case and two cutaneous melanoma cases.

Enrollment shut out patients with autoimmune disease history or systemic immunosuppression. At baseline, cycle 4 day 1, and cycle 7 day 1, blood was sampled. Trimming removed 0 bases at V and 7 bases at J, with 13 bases between. Germline V CDR1 and CDR2: SGDLS, YYNGEE. CDR3 size: 14 residues. Some clones are missing from TCRdb's copy, which holds only in-frame ones; the method was immunoSEQ multiplex PCR. The sample contains over 25,000 clones, over 75% of which appear only once. The receptor comes from an adult with an advanced solid tumor such as melanoma, head and neck, liver or kidney cancer. The rearrangement links TRBV9 to TRBJ1-1; unclear D gene. The specimen comprised CD4+ or CD8+ T cells sorted from blood, sampled in a trial of the OX40 agonist ivuxolimab. The CDR3: CASSVGLTSSEAFF. In DNA form, the CDR3 reads TGTGCCAGCAGCGTAGGACTGACCTCAAGTGAAGCTTTCTTT.